Presented here are 18 T cell receptor beta chains from one specimen sequenced in a study of blood T cell repertoires in COVID-19 (dated by TCRdb to the early 2020s). Libraries came from the immunoSEQ multiplex PCR assay. In its TCRdb copy, this immuneACCESS table keeps in-frame sequences only and misses some clones. Where compared with another copy, unresolved V genes explain less than half of these, and the others have no known cause. Within this sample are fewer than 350,000 clones, with approximately 90% of them counted one time only. The ten largest clones represent 4.1% of the sample. Sequencing was performed on PBMCs or T cells enriched from blood (not recorded which). Receptors were obtained from a woman in her twenties or thirties with acute COVID-19.

CDR3 residues: CSASPRSSGANVLTF. As DNA, the CDR3 is TGCAGTGCTAGTCCGCGGTCCTCTGGGGCCAACGTCCTGACTTTC. This chain joins TRBV20-1 and TRBJ2-6, with D uncertain. The CDR3 contains 15 residues. Germline CDR1 is DFQATT and CDR2 is SNEGSKA (reference sequence). Deletions cut 3 bases from V and 0 bases from J, with 9 bases between.

The V and J genes are TRBV11-2 and TRBJ1-6; D unclear. There are 16 residues in the CDR3. V shed 4 bases and J shed 1 base, with 11 bases lying between them. Germline assignment: CDR1 SGHAT and CDR2 FQNNGV. CDR3 amino acids: CASSYEEVSYNSPLHF. The CDR3 DNA follows: TGTGCCAGCAGCTACGAGGAGGTTTCCTATAATTCACCCCTCCACTTT.

The chain carries TRBV19 and TRBJ2-2, with 13 bases fitting TRBD2. Germline V gene sequence: CDR1 LNHDA, CDR2 SQIVND (reference sequence). The CDR3 runs 16 residues. V was clipped by 6 bases and J by 7 bases; unmatched bases: 8. This CDR3 reads CASSVGTSGNNGELFF. In DNA form, the CDR3 reads TGTGCCAGTAGCGTCGGGACTAGCGGGAATAACGGGGAGCTGTTTTTT. Drawing the rest from reference TRBV19 and TRBJ2-2, the complete variable domain is DGGITQSPKYLFRKEGQNVTLSCEQNLNHDAMYWYRQDPGQGLRLIYYSQIVNDFQKGDIAEGYSVSREKKESFPLTVTSAQKNPTAFYLCASSVGTSGNNGELFFGEGSRLTVL.

V gene TRBV5-1 combines with J gene TRBJ2-1; D is ambiguous. CDR3 length: 15 residues. Trimming removed 0 bases from V and 1 base from J, with 8 bases in between. CDR1 and CDR2 from the germline V gene are SGHRS and YFSETQ. CDR3 in amino acids: CASSLGAVSYNEQFF. CDR3 coding DNA: TGCGCCAGCAGCTTGGGGGCAGTTTCCTACAATGAGCAGTTCTTC.

V usage is TRBV5-8 and J usage is TRBJ1-2; the D gene is possibly TRBD1 (6 bases). V was cut by 2 bases and J by 4 bases, with 15 bases left in between. This CDR3 has 15 residues. The V gene's germline CDR1 is SGHTS and CDR2 YDEGEE. The CDR3 sequence is CASSLMGAGPYGYTF. The CDR3, as DNA: TGTGCCAGCAGCTTAATGGGGGCCGGGCCCTATGGCTACACCTTC.

DNA of the CDR3: TGTGCCTGGAGTGCCGGGACACTCAAGGACTCGGATGGCTACACCTTC. It translates to CAWSAGTLKDSDGYTF. The rearrangement uses TRBV30 and TRBJ1-2; D possibly corresponds to TRBD1 (6 bases). The CDR3 totals 16 residues. Germline values: CDR1 GTSNPN, CDR2 SVGIG (reference sequence). V dropped 1 base and J dropped 6 bases, with 21 bases sitting between them. Looking up the rest from reference TRBV30 and TRBJ1-2 gives the full variable domain: SQTIHQWPATLVQPVGSPLSLECTVEGTSNPNLYWYRQAAGRGLQLLFYSVGIGQISSEVPQNLSASRPQDRQFILSSKKLLLSDSGFYLCAWSAGTLKDSDGYTFGSGTRLTVV.

This chain joins TRBV7-9 and TRBJ1-5, with 9 positions matching TRBD1. Germline CDR1 is SEHNR and CDR2 is FQNEAQ (reference sequence). The CDR3 has 15 residues. The J segment lost 1 base and the V segment lost 5 bases, leaving 3 bases of the junction unmatched. The CDR3 is CASSPGTGSNQPQHF. CDR3 bases: TGTGCCAGCAGCCCCGGGACAGGGAGCAATCAGCCCCAGCATTTT.

The V call is TRBV7-9, the J call TRBJ2-1; 7 nucleotides align to TRBD2. CDR1 and CDR2 from the germline V gene are SEHNR and FQNEAQ (reference sequence). V gave up 8 bases and J gave up 6 bases; unmatched junction bases: 10. The CDR3 is 14 residues long. CDR3 residues: CASRVGGSSNEQFF. In DNA, the CDR3 is TGTGCCAGCCGGGTTGGCGGGAGTTCCAATGAGCAGTTCTTC. The whole variable domain, remainder taken from reference TRBV7-9 and TRBJ2-1, is DTGVSQNPRHKITKRGQNVTFRCDPISEHNRLYWYRQTLGQGPEFLTYFQNEAQLEKSRLLSDRFSAERPKGSFSTLEIQRTEQGDSAMYLCASRVGGSSNEQFFGPGTRLTVL.

The chain uses TRBV9 and TRBJ2-7; tentatively, D is TRBD1 (6 bases). The CDR3 is made up of 14 amino acids. CDR1 SGDLS and CDR2 YYNGEE come from the germline V gene. Between the trimmed V and J ends, which lost 0 bases and 6 bases, there was a span of 13 bases. CDR3 in DNA: TGTGCCAGCAGCGTAGATGGCAGGGGTCGCGAGCAGTACTTC. It codes for CASSVDGRGREQYF. Full variable domain (outside the CDR3, taken from reference TRBV9 and TRBJ2-7): DSGVTQTPKHLITATGQRVTLRCSPRSGDLSVYWYQQSLDQGLQFLIQYYNGEERAKGNILERFSAQQFPDLHSELNLSSLELGDSALYFCASSVDGRGREQYFGPGTRLTVT.

The chain couples TRBV28 to TRBJ1-5; D gene unclear. Germline-derived CDR1 and CDR2 are MDHEN and SYDVKM. The CDR3 loop spans 14 amino acids. Deletions cut 8 bases from V and 1 base from J, with 12 bases between. The CDR3 region has the DNA TGTGCCAGCCGTGGAACCGGGAGCAATCAGCCCCAGCATTTT. Translating it yields CASRGTGSNQPQHF.

The chain joins TRBV4-2 to TRBJ2-2; 10 positions agree with TRBD2. The germline V gene encodes CDR1 LGHNA and CDR2 YNFKEQ. This CDR3 comprises 17 residues. Unmatched junction bases numbered 9, after V lost 1 base and J lost 7 bases. This chain's CDR3 is CASSQGGQREGDGELFF. The DNA of the CDR3 is TGTGCCAGCAGCCAAGGAGGGCAGCGGGAGGGCGACGGGGAGCTGTTTTTT.

V gene TRBV3-1 (or the pseudogene TRBV3-2) combines with J gene TRBJ2-6; TRBD2 is a possible D gene (5 bases). Between the trimmed V and J ends, which lost 1 base and 2 bases, there was a span of 21 bases. CDR3 length: 20 amino acids. Germline CDR1 is LGHDT and CDR2 is YNNKEL (reference sequence). In DNA, the CDR3 is TGTGCCAGCAGCCAAGCCTATGCTAGCTCAACTATACCTGGGGCCAACGTCCTGACTTTC. As protein: CASSQAYASSTIPGANVLTF.

The chain's CDR3 is CASSTQGADTQYF. CDR3 bases: TGTGCCAGTAGTACGCAGGGCGCAGATACGCAGTATTTT. The chain links TRBV19 to TRBJ2-3, with D perhaps matching TRBD1 (5 bases). The CDR3 is 13 amino acids. Trimming took off 4 bases at V and 4 bases at J, with 9 bases between the two ends. Germline CDR1 is LNHDA and CDR2 is SQIVND (reference sequence).

This clone was seen more than once but under ten times. V usage is TRBV4-2 and J usage is TRBJ2-7; 11 bases match TRBD2. The CDR3 is 16 amino acids. J gave up 2 bases and V 3 bases, and 6 bases lay outside the gene matches. Germline CDR1 is LGHNA and CDR2 is YNFKEQ. CDR3 in DNA: TGTGCCAGCAGCCACACCGGGACTAGCGGTACCTACGAGCAGTACTTC. Its protein product is CASSHTGTSGTYEQYF.

The chain is built from TRBV6-6 and TRBJ2-7, with D perhaps matching TRBD1 (5 bases). The germline gives CDR1 MNHNY, CDR2 SVGAGI (reference sequence). The CDR3 runs 14 residues. The germline V and J ends were trimmed by 2 bases and 2 bases, with 10 bases remaining between them. The CDR3 DNA follows: TGTGCCAGCAGTTACGTATCAGGGCCCTACGAGCAGTACTTC. It codes for CASSYVSGPYEQYF.

The rearrangement joins TRBV14 to TRBJ2-7, with a tentative D call TRBD2 (5 bases). The germline V gene encodes CDR1 SGHDN and CDR2 FVKESK. This CDR3 comprises 13 residues. V was clipped by 1 base and J by 4 bases, with 8 bases between them. CDR3 nucleotide sequence: TGTGCCAGCAGCCAAGTACGAGGGTACGAGCAGTACTTC. It is translated as CASSQVRGYEQYF.

V usage is TRBV2 and J usage is TRBJ1-1; 7 bases fit TRBD1. In germline, CDR1 is SNHLY, CDR2 FYNNEI. Germline trimming cut 8 bases from V and 7 bases from J; bases unmatched to any gene: 10. This CDR3 spans 13 amino acids. In nucleotides, the CDR3 is TGTGCCAGCTCGACTGAGGGGGCGAGTGAAGCTTTCTTT. It codes for CASSTEGASEAFF.

The chain recombines TRBV6-5 with TRBJ1-6; a possible D gene is TRBD1 (5 bases). Germline assignment: CDR1 MNHEY and CDR2 SVGAGI. The CDR3 runs 15 residues. V dropped 5 bases and J dropped 10 bases, with 18 bases sitting between them. CDR3 nucleotide sequence: TGTGCCAGCAGTACCACCGTAGGGGCAGAGTCACCCCTCCACTTT. Translated, it gives CASSTTVGAESPLHF.